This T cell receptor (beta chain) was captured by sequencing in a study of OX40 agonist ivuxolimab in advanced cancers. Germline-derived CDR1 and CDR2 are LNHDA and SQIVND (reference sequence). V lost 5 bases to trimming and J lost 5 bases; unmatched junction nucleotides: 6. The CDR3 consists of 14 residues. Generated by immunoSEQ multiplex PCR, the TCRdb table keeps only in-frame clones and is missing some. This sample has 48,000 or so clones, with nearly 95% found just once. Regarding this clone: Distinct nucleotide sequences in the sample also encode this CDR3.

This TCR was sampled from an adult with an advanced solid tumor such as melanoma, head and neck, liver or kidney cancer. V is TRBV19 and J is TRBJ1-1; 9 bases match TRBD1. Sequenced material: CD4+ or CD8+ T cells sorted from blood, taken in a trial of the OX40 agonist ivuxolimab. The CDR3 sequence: CASSLGGQGTEAFF. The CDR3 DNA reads TGTGCCAGTAGTCTAGGGGGACAGGGAACTGAAGCTTTCTTT.